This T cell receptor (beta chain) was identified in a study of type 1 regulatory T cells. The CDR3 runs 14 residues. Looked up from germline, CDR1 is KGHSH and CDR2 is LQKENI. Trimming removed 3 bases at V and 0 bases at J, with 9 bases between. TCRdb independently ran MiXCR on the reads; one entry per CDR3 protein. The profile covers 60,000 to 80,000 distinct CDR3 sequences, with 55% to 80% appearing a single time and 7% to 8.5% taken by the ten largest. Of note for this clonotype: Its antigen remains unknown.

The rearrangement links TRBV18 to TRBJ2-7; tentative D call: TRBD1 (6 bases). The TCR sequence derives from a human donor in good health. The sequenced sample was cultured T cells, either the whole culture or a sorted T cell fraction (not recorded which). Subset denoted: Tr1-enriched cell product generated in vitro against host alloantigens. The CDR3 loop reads CASSPGHLSYEQYF. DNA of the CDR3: TGTGCCAGCTCACCGGGACACCTCTCCTACGAGCAGTACTTC.